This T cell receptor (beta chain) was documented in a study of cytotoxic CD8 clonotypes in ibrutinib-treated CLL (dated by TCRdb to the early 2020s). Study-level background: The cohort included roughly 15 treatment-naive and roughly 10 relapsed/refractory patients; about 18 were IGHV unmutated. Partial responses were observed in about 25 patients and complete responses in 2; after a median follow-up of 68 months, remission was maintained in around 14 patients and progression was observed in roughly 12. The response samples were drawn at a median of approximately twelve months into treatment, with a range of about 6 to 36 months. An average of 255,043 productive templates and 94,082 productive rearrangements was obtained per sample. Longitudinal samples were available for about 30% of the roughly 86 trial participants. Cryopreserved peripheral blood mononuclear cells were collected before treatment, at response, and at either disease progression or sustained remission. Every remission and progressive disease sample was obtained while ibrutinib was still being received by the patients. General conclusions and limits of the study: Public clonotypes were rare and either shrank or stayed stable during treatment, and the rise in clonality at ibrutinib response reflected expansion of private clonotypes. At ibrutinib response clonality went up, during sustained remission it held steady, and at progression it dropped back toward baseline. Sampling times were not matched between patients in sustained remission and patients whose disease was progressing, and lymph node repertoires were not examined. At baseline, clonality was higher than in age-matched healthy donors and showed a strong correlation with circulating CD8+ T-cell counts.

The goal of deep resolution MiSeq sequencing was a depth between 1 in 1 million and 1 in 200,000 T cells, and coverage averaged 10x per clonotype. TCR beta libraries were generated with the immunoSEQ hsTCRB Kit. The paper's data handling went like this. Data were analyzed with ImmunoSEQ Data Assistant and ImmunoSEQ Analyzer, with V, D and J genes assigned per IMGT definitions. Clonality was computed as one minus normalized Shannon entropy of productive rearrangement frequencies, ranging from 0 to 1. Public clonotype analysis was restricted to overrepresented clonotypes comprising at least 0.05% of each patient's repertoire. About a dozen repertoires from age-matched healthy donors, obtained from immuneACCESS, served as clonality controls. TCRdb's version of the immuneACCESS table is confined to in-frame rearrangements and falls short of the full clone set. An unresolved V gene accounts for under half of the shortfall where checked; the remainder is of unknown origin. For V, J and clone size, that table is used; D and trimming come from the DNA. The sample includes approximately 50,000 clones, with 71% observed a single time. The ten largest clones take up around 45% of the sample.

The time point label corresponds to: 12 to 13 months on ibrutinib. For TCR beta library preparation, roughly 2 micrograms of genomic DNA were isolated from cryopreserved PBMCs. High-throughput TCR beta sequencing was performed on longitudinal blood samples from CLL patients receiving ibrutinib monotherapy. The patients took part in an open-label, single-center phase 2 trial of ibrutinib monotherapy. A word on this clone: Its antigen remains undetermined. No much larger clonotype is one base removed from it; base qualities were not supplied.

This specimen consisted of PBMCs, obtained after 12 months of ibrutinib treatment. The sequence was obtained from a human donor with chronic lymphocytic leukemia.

The DNA is TGTGCCTGGAGTGTACTGGGCCGCCGCACCGGGGAGCTGTTTTTT. Translated, this gives CAWSVLGRRTGELFF. The chain was built from TRBV30 and TRBJ2-2; the D gene assignment is ambiguous. Counted from cysteine to phenylalanine, this CDR3 has 15 amino acids. Solely the CDR3 DNA is kept, with 45 bases framed from the first base. The germline V gene (reference sequence) provides CDR1 GTSNPN and CDR2 SVGIG. The V and J ends are trimmed by 0 bases and 4 bases, leaving 12 bases between them.